This TCR beta chain is drawn from a study of CD8+ T cells in alopecia areata (dated by TCRdb to between 2018 and 2020). For the wider study: Female C3H/HeJ recipients, about 7-10 weeks old, were grafted with skin from C3H/HeJ donors with spontaneous alopecia (about 6-12 months old). The RNA source kit depended on sample type: the PAXgene miRNA kit for fixed scalp, the miRNeasy kit for PBMCs, and the RNeasy kit for mouse skin. The study used high-throughput TCRbeta sequencing to examine T cell clonal expansion in alopecia areata, in both the C3H/HeJ mouse model and human patients. TCRbeta CDR3 regions were amplified by immunoSEQ multiplex PCR using 35 Vbeta forward and 13 Jbeta reverse primers. Clonality in the scalp was compared among normal scalp (n=4), patchy alopecia areata scalp (n=8), and alopecia totalis/universalis scalp (n=8). Scalp tissue and sorted CD4+ and CD8+ peripheral blood T cells from patchy and totalis/universalis alopecia areata patients and from healthy controls were covered by human TCRbeta sequencing. The investigation overall reported the following: Shared TCR sequences between patients were less evident than in mice, which may be partly attributable to HLA diversity in the patient population. Unlike mouse skin, which is dominated by gammadelta T cells, normal human skin has resident alphabeta T cells that are also sequenced, and this complicates analysis of the scalp TCR repertoire. Compared with normal scalp, lesional scalp had higher clonality and more expanded CD8+ clones, particularly in alopecia totalis/universalis, a pattern that suggests antigenic drive.

Of note for this clone: Which antigen it targets is not known. For this mouse receptor, gene names and germline sequences are murine.

Libraries were prepared through the immunoSEQ multiplex PCR assay. RNA was extracted from all samples and reverse transcribed into cDNA as template for TCR sequencing. SuperScript III was used for first-strand cDNA synthesis, primed with a 2:1 mix of oligo-dT and random hexamers. Amplification bias was assessed with a synthetic immune receptor repertoire, and residual bias was removed computationally. Libraries were sequenced on Illumina HiSeq using 60 bp reads that covered the CDR3 and were read from J toward V. On the authors' methods: After raw reads were preprocessed to remove errors, the CDR3 was defined following IMGT conventions as running from the conserved cysteine to phenylalanine. Clonality was calculated as 1 minus Shannon entropy normalized by log2 of the number of productive unique TCRs. Scalp TCRbeta sequences were cross-referenced with sorted blood CD4 and CD8 repertoires so that the CD4 or CD8 identity of scalp clones could be inferred. What TCRdb holds here is the immuneACCESS table cut down to in-frame rearrangements. Part of the clones is not present; checked against another copy, under half of the missing clones reflect an unresolved V gene, and the others are unexplained. That table furnishes V, J and clone size, whereas the DNA furnished D and trimming. The sample comprises about 110,000 clones, and every one was counted more than once. Of the sample, around a fifth falls within the top ten clones.

The sample consisted of lesional skin. The origin of this receptor is a C3H/HeJ mouse with alopecia areata. This mouse strain carries MHC haplotype H2-k.

CDR3 bases read: TGTGCCAGCAGTGGACGACAGGGGGCAGGCGAA. Translated, this gives CASSGRQGAGE. From start to end, the CDR3 is CASSGRQGAGERLFF. The chain joins TRBV13-1 to TRBJ1-4; 10 nucleotides in the junction match TRBD1. The sequenced fragment ends 4 residues before the CDR3 boundary, so the rest is inferred from the germline J gene. The CDR3 runs 15 amino acids, cysteine and phenylalanine included. The DNA has 33 bases, all within the CDR3, and is read from base 1. As encoded in the germline V gene, CDR1 is NSHNY while CDR2 is SYGAGN.